The entry that follows covers one T cell receptor (beta chain) sequence. Authors' data handling: For nucleated cells, counts were estimated from reference gene primer amplification. Sequencing used immunoSEQ multiplex PCR; TCRdb keeps in-frame clones, though not all of them. V and J calls and clone size are copied from that table; D and trimming were computed from the DNA. In the table there are about 250,000 clones, approximately 86% of which are singletons. The data are from a study of blood T cell repertoires in COVID-19. Losses at the gene ends were 2 bases for V and 9 bases for J; bases not matched to a gene: 14. The CDR3 runs 17 residues. Looked up from germline, CDR1 is SGHTA and CDR2 is FQGTGA. In Seattle, patients joined the study during active infection and were tracked longitudinally.

The chain has TRBV7-3 and TRBJ2-2, with 8 bases fitting TRBD1. The sample was peripheral blood. This TCR derives from a human donor with COVID-19, enrolled during active disease. The donor label of this sample is uncertain. DNA for the CDR3: TGTGCCAGCAGCTTAGTTCCTGGACAGGGCTTACGTAGGGAGCTGTTTTTT. This gives the protein CASSLVPGQGLRRELFF.